The sequence of this TCR beta chain was determined in a study of radiotherapy plus CTLA-4 blockade in lung cancer. Whole-study results and caveats: The best predictor of response was reported to be early blood T cell clone dynamics, with interferon-beta. Tumor-origin TCR clones grew in blood after radiotherapy plus ipilimumab.

Of note for this clone: Its specificity is unknown.

TCRdb's table, derived via immunoSEQ multiplex PCR, lists solely in-frame clones and lacks some. The data hold about 80,000 clones, with around 81% observed a single time. The TCR comes from a human donor with non-small cell lung cancer whose response to radiotherapy plus ipilimumab could not be evaluated. Some clones in this sample may be carry-over from other donors' samples. This specimen was peripheral blood, taken from a patient treated with radiotherapy plus ipilimumab.

The CDR3 region is CASSLGQREETQYF. CDR3 DNA sequence: TGCGCCAGCAGCTTGGGGCAGCGTGAAGAGACCCAGTACTTC. This rearrangement joins TRBV5-1 to TRBJ2-5; D unclear. Germline assignment: CDR1 SGHRS and CDR2 YFSETQ. The CDR3 is made up of 14 amino acids. V was shortened by 0 bases and J by 3 bases, with 9 bases between the two germline ends.